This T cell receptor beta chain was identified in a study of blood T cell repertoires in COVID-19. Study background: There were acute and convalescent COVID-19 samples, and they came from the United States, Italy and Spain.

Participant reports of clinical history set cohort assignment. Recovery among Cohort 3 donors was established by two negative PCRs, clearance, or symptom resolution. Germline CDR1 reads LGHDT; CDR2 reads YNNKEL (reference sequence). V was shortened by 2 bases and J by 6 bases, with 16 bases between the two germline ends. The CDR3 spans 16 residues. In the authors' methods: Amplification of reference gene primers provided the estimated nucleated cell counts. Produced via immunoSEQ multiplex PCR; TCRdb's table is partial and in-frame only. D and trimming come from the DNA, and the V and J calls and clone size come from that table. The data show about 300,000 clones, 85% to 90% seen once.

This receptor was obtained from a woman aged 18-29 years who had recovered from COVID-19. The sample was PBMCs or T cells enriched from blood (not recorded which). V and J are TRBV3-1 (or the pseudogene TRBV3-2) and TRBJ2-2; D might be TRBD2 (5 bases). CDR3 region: CASSQIESGRSGELFF. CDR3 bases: TGTGCCAGCAGCCAAATAGAGAGCGGCCGGTCCGGGGAGCTGTTTTTT.